This TCR beta chain was profiled in a study of T cell repertoires in ileal Crohn's disease. Notes on the study in general: High-frequency clones were more common in sorted CD8 than CD4 cells.

With V trimmed by 4 bases and J by 9 bases, 3 bases remained unmatched. In germline, CDR1 is LNHDA, CDR2 SQIVND (reference sequence). This CDR3 comprises 14 residues. This clone was recorded only once. The antigen is not known. The time point is: neoterminal ileum biopsy at postoperative endoscopy, about 6 months after surgery. Profiling relied on immunoSEQ multiplex PCR, and the TCRdb table lists in-frame clones only, not all of them. The sample includes several thousand clones, 79% of them seen just once. The chain is built from TRBV19 and TRBJ2-1; 13 bases match TRBD2. The receptor comes from an adult with Crohn's disease. Material: ileal tissue. CDR3 nucleotides: TGTGCCAGTAGTACGACTAGCGGGAGGACTGAGCAGTTCTTC. This encodes CASSTTSGRTEQFF.